This section outlines one T cell receptor beta chain sequence together with its context. These data belong to a study of shared clonotypes between healthy human individuals. Positively selected for CCR7, the CD45RO-negative cells used as naive CD8 cells excluded terminally differentiated effector memory CD45RA+ cells. Under the authors' procedure: ImmunoSEQ output held junction-only sequences without quality scores, so filtering differed. Sequencing was performed with immunoSEQ multiplex PCR; in TCRdb, only in-frame clones are kept and a portion is missing. That table supplies the V and J calls and clone size; D and trimming were determined from the DNA. The data contain 800,000 or so clones, 90% to 97% of them singletons. Sample: naive CD8+ T cells sorted from blood. The TCR sequence derives from a man aged 25 to 40 in good health.

This CDR3 reads CASSFTSGDTDTQYF. Here the CDR3 DNA reads TGTGCCAGCAGCTTTACTAGCGGAGACACAGATACGCAGTATTTT. The chain couples TRBV7-8 to TRBJ2-3; 8 nucleotides agree with TRBD2. In germline, CDR1 is SGHVS, CDR2 FQNEAQ. Germline trimming cut 3 bases from V and 2 bases from J; bases unmatched to any gene: 4. This CDR3 is built from 15 residues.